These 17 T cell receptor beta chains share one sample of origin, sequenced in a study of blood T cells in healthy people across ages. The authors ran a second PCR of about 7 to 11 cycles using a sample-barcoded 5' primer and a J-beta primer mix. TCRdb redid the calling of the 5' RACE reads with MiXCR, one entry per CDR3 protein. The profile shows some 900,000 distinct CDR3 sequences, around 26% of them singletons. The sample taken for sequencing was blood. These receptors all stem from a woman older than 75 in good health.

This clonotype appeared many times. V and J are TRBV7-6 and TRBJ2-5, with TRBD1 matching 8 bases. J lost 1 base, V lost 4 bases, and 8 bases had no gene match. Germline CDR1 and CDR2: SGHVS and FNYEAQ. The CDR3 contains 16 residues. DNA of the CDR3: TGTGCCAGCAGCTCCCGACAGGGGTTATTCCAAGAGACCCAGTACTTC. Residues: CASSSRQGLFQETQYF. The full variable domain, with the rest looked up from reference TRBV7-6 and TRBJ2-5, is GAGVSQSPRYKVTKRGQDVALRCDPISGHVSLYWYRQALGQGPEFLTYFNYEAQQDKSGLPNDRFSAERPEGSISTLTIQRTEQRDSAMYRCASSSRQGLFQETQYFGPGTRLLVL.

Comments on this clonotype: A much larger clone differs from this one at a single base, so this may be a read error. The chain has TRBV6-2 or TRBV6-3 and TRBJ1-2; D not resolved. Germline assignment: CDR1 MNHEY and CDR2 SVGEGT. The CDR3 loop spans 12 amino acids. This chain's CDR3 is CAGSPLRSGYTF. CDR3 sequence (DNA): TGTGCCGGCAGTCCCCTCCGGAGCGGCTACACCTTC.

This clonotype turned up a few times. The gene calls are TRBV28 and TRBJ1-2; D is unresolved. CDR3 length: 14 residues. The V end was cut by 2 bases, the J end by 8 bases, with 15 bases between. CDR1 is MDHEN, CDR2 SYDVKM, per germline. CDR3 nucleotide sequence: TGTGCCAGCAGTTTAGCCCACCGCTCTAGGGGCTACACCTTC. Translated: CASSLAHRSRGYTF.

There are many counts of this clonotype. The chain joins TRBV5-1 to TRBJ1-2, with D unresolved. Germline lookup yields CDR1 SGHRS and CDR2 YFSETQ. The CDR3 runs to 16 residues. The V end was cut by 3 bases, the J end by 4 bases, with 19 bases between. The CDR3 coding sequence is TGCGCCAGCAGCTCGACTTCACGGGCCCTAAGCTATGGCTACACCTTC. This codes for CASSSTSRALSYGYTF.

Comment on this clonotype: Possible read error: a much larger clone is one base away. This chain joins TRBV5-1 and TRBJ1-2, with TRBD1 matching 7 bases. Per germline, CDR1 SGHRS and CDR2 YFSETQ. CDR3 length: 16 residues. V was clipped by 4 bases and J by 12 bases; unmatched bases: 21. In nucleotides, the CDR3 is TGCGCCAGCAGCACCGGGACAGCGGGTATCCATGCGGGCCACACCTTC. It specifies CASSTGTAGIHAGHTF.

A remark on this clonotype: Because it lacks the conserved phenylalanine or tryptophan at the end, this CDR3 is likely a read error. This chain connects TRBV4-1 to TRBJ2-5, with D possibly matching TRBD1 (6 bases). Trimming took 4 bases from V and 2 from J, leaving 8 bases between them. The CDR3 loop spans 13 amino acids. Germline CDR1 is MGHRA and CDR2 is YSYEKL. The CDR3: CASSRDKQETQYV. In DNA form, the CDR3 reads TGCGCCAGCAGCCGGGACAAGCAAGAGACCCAGTACGTC.

The CDR3 reads CASSVDLRNEQFF. The DNA for the CDR3 is TGTGCCAGCAGCGTAGATTTGCGGAATGAGCAGTTCTTC. The chain has TRBV9 and TRBJ2-1, with D unclear. The V and J ends lost 0 bases and 7 bases respectively, with 8 bases between them. Germline V gene data show CDR1 as SGDLS and CDR2 as YYNGEE. The CDR3 length is 13 residues.

DNA of the CDR3: TGTGCCAGCAGCCCAGGGGGACTGTTCATGAACACTGAAGCTTTCTTT. Encoded protein: CASSPGGLFMNTEAFF. The rearrangement joins TRBV5-8 to TRBJ1-1; 7 bases are a match to TRBD1. Per the germline V gene, CDR1 is SGHTS and CDR2 is YDEGEE. The CDR3 length is 16 residues. Unmatched junction bases numbered 9, after V lost 4 bases and J lost 0 bases.

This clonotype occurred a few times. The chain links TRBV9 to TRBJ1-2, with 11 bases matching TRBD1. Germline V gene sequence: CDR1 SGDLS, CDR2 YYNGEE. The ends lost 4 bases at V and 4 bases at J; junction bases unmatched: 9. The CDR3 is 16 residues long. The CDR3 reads CASSTGQGARTYGYTF. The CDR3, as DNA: TGTGCCAGCAGCACCGGACAGGGGGCGCGGACCTATGGCTACACCTTC.

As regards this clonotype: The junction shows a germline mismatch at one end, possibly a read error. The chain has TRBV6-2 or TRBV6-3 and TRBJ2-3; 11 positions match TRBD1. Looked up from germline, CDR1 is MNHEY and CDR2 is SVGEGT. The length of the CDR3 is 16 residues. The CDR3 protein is CAGSYPGQGVRDTQYF. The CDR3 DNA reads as TGTGCCGGCAGTTACCCGGGACAGGGGGTGAGAGATACGCAGTATTTT.

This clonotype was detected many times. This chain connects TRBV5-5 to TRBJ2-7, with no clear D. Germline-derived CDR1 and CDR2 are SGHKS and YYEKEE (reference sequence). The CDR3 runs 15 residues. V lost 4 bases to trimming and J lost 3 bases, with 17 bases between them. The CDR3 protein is CASSRGPTPVYEQYF. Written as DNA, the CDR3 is TGTGCCAGCAGCCGAGGACCAACACCCGTCTACGAGCAGTACTTC.

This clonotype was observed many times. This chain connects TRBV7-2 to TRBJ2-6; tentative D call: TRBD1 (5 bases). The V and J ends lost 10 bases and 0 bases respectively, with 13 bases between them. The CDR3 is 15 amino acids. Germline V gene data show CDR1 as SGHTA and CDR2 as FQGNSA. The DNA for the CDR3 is TGTGCCAAACGGCCCAGGGCCTCTGGGGCCAACGTCCTGACTTTC. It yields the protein CAKRPRASGANVLTF.

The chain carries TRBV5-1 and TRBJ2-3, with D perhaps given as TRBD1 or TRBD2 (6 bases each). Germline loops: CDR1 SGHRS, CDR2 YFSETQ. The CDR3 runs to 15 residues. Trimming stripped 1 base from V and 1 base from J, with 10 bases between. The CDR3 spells CASSLRGHGTDTQYF. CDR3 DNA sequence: TGCGCCAGCAGCTTGCGGGGGCATGGCACAGATACGCAGTATTTT. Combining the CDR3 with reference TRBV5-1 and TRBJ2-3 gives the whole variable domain KAGVTQTPRYLIKTRGQQVTLSCSPISGHRSVSWYQQTPGQGLQFLFEYFSETQRNKGNFPGRFSGRQFSNSRSEMNVSTLELGDSALYLCASSLRGHGTDTQYFGPGTRLTVL.

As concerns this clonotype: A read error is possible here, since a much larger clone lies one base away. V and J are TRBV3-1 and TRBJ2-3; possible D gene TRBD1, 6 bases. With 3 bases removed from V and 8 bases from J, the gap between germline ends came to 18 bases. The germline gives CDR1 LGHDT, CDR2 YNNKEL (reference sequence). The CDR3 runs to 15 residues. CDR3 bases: TGTGCCAGCAGCCAGGGAGCGACCGGCAGGGGTACGCAGTATTTT. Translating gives CASSQGATGRGTQYF.

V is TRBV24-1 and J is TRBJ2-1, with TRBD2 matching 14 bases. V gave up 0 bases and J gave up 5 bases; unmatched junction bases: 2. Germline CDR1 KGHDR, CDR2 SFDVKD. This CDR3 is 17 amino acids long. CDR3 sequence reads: CATSDLGTSGSNNEQFF. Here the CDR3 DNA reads TGTGCCACCAGTGATTTGGGGACTAGCGGGAGTAACAATGAGCAGTTCTTC.

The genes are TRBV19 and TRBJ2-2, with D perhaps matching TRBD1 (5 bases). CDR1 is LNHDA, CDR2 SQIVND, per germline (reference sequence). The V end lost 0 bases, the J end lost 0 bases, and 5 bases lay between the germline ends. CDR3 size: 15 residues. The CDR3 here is CASSIDRANTGELFF. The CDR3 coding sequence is TGTGCCAGTAGTATAGACAGGGCGAACACCGGGGAGCTGTTTTTT.

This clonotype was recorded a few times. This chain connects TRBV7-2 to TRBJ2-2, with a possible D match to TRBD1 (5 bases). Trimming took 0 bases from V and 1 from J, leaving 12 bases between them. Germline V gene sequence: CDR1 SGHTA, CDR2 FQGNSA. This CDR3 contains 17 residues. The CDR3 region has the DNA TGTGCCAGCAGCTTAGCTTCCAGGGTTAGGAACACCGGGGAGCTGTTTTTT. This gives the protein CASSLASRVRNTGELFF.